This TCR beta chain stems from a study of identical twins. Trimming pared 0 bases from V and 0 bases from J, leaving 9 bases between. From germline, CDR1 is MGHRA and CDR2 YSYEKL. CDR3 length equals 16 residues. TCRdb re-called the 5' RACE reads through MiXCR, storing one row per CDR3 protein. Of around 1.7 million distinct CDR3 sequences listed, about 31% are singletons. This chain links TRBV4-1 with TRBJ2-1; D ambiguous. The sequence was obtained from a newborn girl in good health. The source material was cord blood. The CDR3 reads CASSQDRRISYNEQFF. In nucleotides, the CDR3 is TGCGCCAGCAGCCAAGATCGACGTATCTCCTACAATGAGCAGTTCTTC.